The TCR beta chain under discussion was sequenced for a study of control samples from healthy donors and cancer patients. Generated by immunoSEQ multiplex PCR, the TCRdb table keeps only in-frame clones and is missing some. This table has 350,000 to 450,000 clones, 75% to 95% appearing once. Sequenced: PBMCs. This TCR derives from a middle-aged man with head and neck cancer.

In nucleotides, the CDR3 is TGTGCCACCAGCAGAGGTGTTGGGGTCGCGGGTGATGAGCAGTTCTTC. Translating gives CATSRGVGVAGDEQFF. This rearrangement joins TRBV15 to TRBJ2-1; TRBD2 might be the D (5 bases). This CDR3 is 16 amino acids long. Trimming stripped 1 base from V and 8 bases from J, with 18 bases between. CDR1 LNHNV and CDR2 YYDKDF come from the germline V gene (reference sequence).